The 26 T cell receptor beta chains presented below share a single source sample, sequenced in a study of PD-L1 blockade in urothelial cancer. Clones were read by immunoSEQ multiplex PCR, and TCRdb kept only the in-frame ones, dropping some. The table records 95,000 or so clones, around 90% of them present only once. Time point indicated: pretreatment peripheral blood. Specimen: PBMCs, collected around atezolizumab (anti-PD-L1) treatment. The receptor source for this set is a man aged 55-75 years with urothelial cancer.

The chain uses TRBV6-1 and TRBJ2-3; no clear D. CDR1 and CDR2 from the germline V gene are MNHNS and SASEGT. The CDR3 length is 14 residues. Between the trimmed V and J ends, which lost 0 bases and 2 bases, there was a span of 6 bases. The CDR3 nucleotides are TGTGCCAGCAGTGAAGCCAGGATCACAGATACGCAGTATTTT. This gives the protein CASSEARITDTQYF.

V usage is TRBV5-1 and J usage is TRBJ2-1; tentative D call: TRBD2 (6 bases). The CDR3 is 15 residues long. Germline V gene data show CDR1 as SGHRS and CDR2 as YFSETQ. The V end was cut by 0 bases, the J end by 2 bases, with 9 bases between. The CDR3 region is CASSLERVAYNEQFF. The CDR3 nucleotides read TGCGCCAGCAGCTTGGAGCGGGTGGCCTACAATGAGCAGTTCTTC.

The V gene is TRBV10-3, the J gene TRBJ1-4, with D unclear. This CDR3 has 16 residues. Looked up from germline, CDR1 is ENHRY and CDR2 is SYGVKD. The germline V and J ends were trimmed by 4 bases and 0 bases, with 12 bases remaining between them. The CDR3 sequence: CAISARQEATNEKLFF. The DNA for the CDR3 is TGTGCCATCAGTGCCAGGCAGGAGGCAACTAATGAAAAACTGTTTTTT.

The chain has TRBV7-9 and TRBJ2-1; D might be TRBD2 (6 bases). Germline CDR1 reads SEHNR; CDR2 reads FQNEAQ (reference sequence). Trimming took 7 bases from V and 5 from J, leaving 9 bases between them. The CDR3 sequence is 12 residues long. The DNA of the CDR3 is TGTGCCAGCAACGGAGGGGACAATGAGCAGTTCTTC. Its translation: CASNGGDNEQFF.

This clone occurred once. This sequence joins TRBV5-1 and TRBJ2-3; 13 bases are a match to TRBD2. Per the germline V gene, CDR1 is SGHRS and CDR2 is YFSETQ. V shed 3 bases and J 2 bases; nucleotides not matched to a gene: 3. The CDR3 extends over 16 amino acids. The CDR3 is CASSSTSGGFTDTQYF. DNA for the CDR3: TGCGCCAGCAGCTCGACTAGCGGGGGGTTCACAGATACGCAGTATTTT.

The chain employs TRBV10-3 and TRBJ2-3; TRBD2 agrees at 9 bases. The CDR3 totals 16 residues. In germline, CDR1 is ENHRY, CDR2 SYGVKD. V was pared by 5 bases and J by 1 base, with 7 bases of the junction left unmatched. DNA for the CDR3: TGTGCCATCAGTCGAAAAGCGGGGGGAGGCACAGATACGCAGTATTTT. This encodes CAISRKAGGGTDTQYF.

V and J are TRBV5-4 and TRBJ2-3; 10 bases are shared with TRBD2. The V gene's germline CDR1 is SGHNT and CDR2 YYREEE (reference sequence). The V segment lost 3 bases and the J segment 3 bases; nucleotides outside the gene matches: 4. This CDR3 comprises 15 residues. CDR3 sequence (DNA): TGTGCCAGCAGCTCGCAGCGGGGGGGAACAGATACGCAGTATTTT. It is translated as CASSSQRGGTDTQYF.

The gene calls are TRBV7-9 and TRBJ2-3; 7 bases line up with TRBD2. The CDR3 length is 14 residues. CDR1 is SEHNR and CDR2 is FQNEAQ in the germline V gene (reference sequence). Trimming at V came to 3 bases and at J to 4 bases, leaving 4 bases not matched to a gene. The CDR3 is CASSLGGIPDTQYF. CDR3 bases: TGTGCCAGCAGCTTGGGGGGGATACCAGATACGCAGTATTTT.

V gene TRBV27 combines with J gene TRBJ2-1; 7 bases are a match to TRBD1. The CDR3 sequence is 15 residues long. Germline values: CDR1 MNHEY, CDR2 SMNVEV (reference sequence). The V gene end was trimmed by 0 bases and the J gene end by 10 bases; junction bases not matched to a gene: 9. The CDR3, as DNA: TGTGCCAGCAGTTTATCGAGGGTCTCAGGGGGAGAGCAGTTCTTC. Its translation: CASSLSRVSGGEQFF.

The chain joins TRBV10-3 to TRBJ1-1; TRBD1 matches 7 bases. This CDR3 contains 14 residues. The germline CDR1 and CDR2 sequences are ENHRY and SYGVKD. With 0 bases clipped from V and 7 bases from J, the junction kept 5 bases outside the gene matches. For the CDR3, the DNA is TGTGCCATCAGTGAGTCAGGGGGCGTAGGTGAAGCTTTCTTT. Its protein product is CAISESGGVGEAFF.

The rearrangement uses TRBV11-2 and TRBJ1-1; weak D call: TRBD1 (6 bases). This CDR3 is 16 amino acids long. V was shortened by 4 bases and J by 4 bases, with 19 bases between the two germline ends. The germline V gene has CDR1 SGHAT and CDR2 FQNNGV. Here the CDR3 DNA reads TGTGCCAGCAGCTCACATCTACAGGGCGGGAGCACTGAAGCTTTCTTT. It yields the protein CASSSHLQGGSTEAFF.

V gene TRBV11-2 combines with J gene TRBJ2-5; TRBD2 aligns across 15 bases. The CDR3 length is 18 residues. With V trimmed by 5 bases and J by 2 bases, 9 bases remained unmatched. In germline, CDR1 is SGHAT, CDR2 FQNNGV. DNA of the CDR3: TGTGCCAGCAGCGCAGGGACTAGCGGGAGGATCTCACAAGAGACCCAGTACTTC. As protein: CASSAGTSGRISQETQYF.

This chain joins TRBV11-3 and TRBJ2-1, with TRBD1 identical over 9 bases. The germline CDR1 and CDR2 sequences are SGHNT and YENEEA. The CDR3 length is 14 residues. V dropped 3 bases and J dropped 8; count of bases not matched to a gene: 5. The CDR3 is CASSFGDRVYEQFF. CDR3 DNA: TGTGCCAGCAGCTTTGGGGACAGGGTTTATGAGCAGTTCTTC.

The chain employs TRBV5-1 and TRBJ1-1, with D maybe TRBD1 (6 bases). Germline-derived CDR1 and CDR2 are SGHRS and YFSETQ. The length of the CDR3 is 15 residues. The V end was cut by 2 bases, the J end by 1 base, with 12 bases between. The CDR3 sequence is CASSLVGTPNTEAFF. CDR3 nucleotide sequence: TGCGCCAGCAGCTTAGTTGGGACACCGAACACTGAAGCTTTCTTT.

The genes are TRBV28 and TRBJ2-1; 12 nucleotides match TRBD2. The CDR3 loop spans 15 amino acids. J was trimmed by 5 bases and V by 8 bases; bases with no gene match: 7. Germline lookup yields CDR1 MDHEN and CDR2 SYDVKM. Here the CDR3 DNA reads TGTGCCAGCTCTAGCGGGGGGGCCGGCCACAATGAGCAGTTCTTC. It yields the protein CASSSGGAGHNEQFF.

The chain combines TRBV5-1 with TRBJ1-1, with 9 bases identical to TRBD1. The ends lost 4 bases at V and 5 bases at J; junction bases unmatched: 3. The germline V gene encodes CDR1 SGHRS and CDR2 YFSETQ. The CDR3 has 13 amino acids. The CDR3 here is CASSQTGGTEAFF. In nucleotides, the CDR3 is TGCGCCAGCAGCCAGACAGGGGGGACTGAAGCTTTCTTT.

The sample holds a few counts of this clone. The CDR3 nucleotides read TGTGCCAGCAGCTTATCCGAGTACTACGAGCAGTACTTC. Its translation is CASSLSEYYEQYF. The J gene is TRBJ2-7, the V gene TRBV5-5; D gene uncertain. This CDR3 spans 13 amino acids. From germline, CDR1 is SGHKS and CDR2 YYEKEE (reference sequence). Trimming took 2 bases from V and 3 from J, leaving 9 bases between them. The full variable domain, its missing parts supplied by reference TRBV5-5 and TRBJ2-7, is DAGVTQSPTHLIKTRGQQVTLRCSPISGHKSVSWYQQVLGQGPQFIFQYYEKEERGRGNFPDRFSARQFPNYSSELNVNALLLGDSALYLCASSLSEYYEQYFGPGTRLTVT.

The chain uses TRBV2 and TRBJ2-6; D gene uncertain. The CDR3 runs to 12 residues. The V gene lost 7 bases and the J gene lost 6 bases, with 7 bases spanning the gap. The germline V gene encodes CDR1 SNHLY and CDR2 FYNNEI. The CDR3, as DNA: TGTGCCAGCAACGGAGAGGCCAACGTCCTGACTTTC. Translating it yields CASNGEANVLTF.

The chain couples TRBV27 to TRBJ2-5; no reliable D call. CDR1 and CDR2 (germline): MNHEY, SMNVEV (reference sequence). V lost 5 bases and J 2 bases, leaving 9 bases between the germline ends. There are 13 residues in the CDR3. The CDR3 sequence: CASSGWQQETQYF. CDR3 in DNA: TGTGCCAGCAGTGGTTGGCAGCAAGAGACCCAGTACTTC.

V gene TRBV4-1 combines with J gene TRBJ1-2; D perhaps matches TRBD1 (5 bases). The CDR3 contains 15 residues. V shed 3 bases and J shed 7 bases, with 18 bases lying between them. Looked up from germline, CDR1 is MGHRA and CDR2 is YSYEKL. Here the CDR3 DNA reads TGCGCCAGCAGCCAGGAATTCACAGGCCTCTTTGGCTACACCTTC. Its translation is CASSQEFTGLFGYTF.

The chain recombines TRBV14 with TRBJ1-3, with 8 bases identical to TRBD1. Germline V gives CDR1 SGHDN, CDR2 FVKESK. V shed 0 bases and J 11 bases; nucleotides not matched to a gene: 3. This CDR3 has 13 residues. CDR3 in amino acids: CASSQDRTGSIYF. The CDR3 region has the DNA TGTGCCAGCAGCCAAGATCGGACAGGGTCCATATATTTT. The whole variable domain, filled in from reference TRBV14 and TRBJ1-3, reads EAGVTQFPSHSVIEKGQTVTLRCDPISGHDNLYWYRRVMGKEIKFLLHFVKESKQDESGMPNNRFLAERTGGTYSTLKVQPAELEDSGVYFCASSQDRTGSIYFGEGSWLTVV.

On this clone: The same CDR3 can be traced to other DNA sequences in this sample. The chain combines TRBV9 with TRBJ2-1, with D perhaps TRBD1 (6 bases). The CDR3 consists of 15 residues. Trimming pared 0 bases from V and 3 bases from J, leaving 10 bases between. Germline V gene lookup returns CDR1 SGDLS and CDR2 YYNGEE. The CDR3 sequence is CASSVGGGDYNEQFF. The CDR3 coding sequence is TGTGCCAGCAGCGTAGGAGGGGGAGACTACAATGAGCAGTTCTTC.

In DNA, the CDR3 is TGTGCCAGCAGTACCGTTACTAGCGGGGGCTACGAGCAGTACTTC. This sequence encodes CASSTVTSGGYEQYF. This chain joins TRBV6-6 and TRBJ2-7; 11 bases map to TRBD2. Germline CDR1 and CDR2: MNHNY and SVGAGI (reference sequence). Germline trimming cut 5 bases from V and 3 bases from J; bases unmatched to any gene: 6. This CDR3 comprises 15 residues.

The genes are TRBV7-2 and TRBJ1-2; weak D call: TRBD1 (6 bases). The CDR3 contains 16 residues. Germline V CDR1 and CDR2: SGHTA, FQGNSA. The V end lost 4 bases, the J end lost 2 bases, and 17 bases lay between the germline ends. The CDR3 DNA reads TGTGCCAGCAGCTACCCCGACAGGTGGGGGAACTATGGCTACACCTTC. Encoded protein: CASSYPDRWGNYGYTF.

This chain links TRBV30 with TRBJ2-5, with D possibly TRBD2 on 6 matching bases. Trimming pared 5 bases from V and 2 bases from J, leaving 21 bases between. Germline values: CDR1 GTSNPN, CDR2 SVGIG (reference sequence). This CDR3 has 16 amino acids. The CDR3 region has the DNA TGTGCCTGGGCCCCGGTGCTAGCGAGTAATCAAGAGACCCAGTACTTC. It translates to CAWAPVLASNQETQYF.

The chain combines TRBV19 with TRBJ1-6; tentatively, D is TRBD1 (5 bases). The germline V and J ends were trimmed by 8 bases and 7 bases, with 12 bases remaining between them. This CDR3 spans 13 amino acids. Germline values: CDR1 LNHDA, CDR2 SQIVND (reference sequence). In DNA, the CDR3 is TGTGCCAGTGGACCAACAGGAAATTCACCCCTCCACTTT. It yields the protein CASGPTGNSPLHF.